A single T cell receptor beta chain is shown here with its context. Its antigen remains unidentified. There are 15 residues in the CDR3. Losses at the gene ends were 11 bases for V and 6 bases for J; bases not matched to a gene: 12. The germline V gene has CDR1 SNHLY and CDR2 FYNNEI. These data are taken from a study of cytotoxic CD8 clonotypes in ibrutinib-treated CLL. Study background: Partial responses totalled approximately 24 and complete responses 2; after median around 72 months, 14 remained remitted and about twelve progressed. Treatment had run for a median about twelve months, range 6 to 36, when response samples were taken.

Profiled with immunoSEQ multiplex PCR; TCRdb holds only in-frame clones, not every one. This table holds about 140,000 clones, 60% to 85% found once. Findings and caveats of the study: For progressing versus sustained-remission patients, sampling times were not the same. Clonality climbed at ibrutinib response, then dropped toward baseline at progression.

Specimen: PBMCs, collected after 12 months of ibrutinib treatment. The receptor's source is a human donor with chronic lymphocytic leukemia. The V gene is TRBV2, the J gene TRBJ2-2; TRBD1 matches at 10 bases. The CDR3 reads CAGKPGQGFSGELFF. CDR3 DNA: TGTGCCGGAAAGCCGGGACAGGGGTTTTCCGGGGAGCTGTTTTTT.